The entry below describes one T cell receptor (beta chain). The CDR3 length is 13 residues. Germline V gives CDR1 MNHEY, CDR2 SVGAGI. Trimming removed 3 bases at V and 3 bases at J, with 7 bases between. These data come from a study of blood T cell repertoires in COVID-19. Looking at the study overall: The United States, Italy and Spain supplied acute and convalescent COVID-19 samples.

Study processing details: For nucleated cells, counts were estimated from reference gene primer amplification. The repertoire was sequenced with immunoSEQ multiplex PCR; TCRdb's copy has only in-frame clones and lacks some. That table supplies the V and J calls and clone size; D and trimming were determined from the DNA. The sample consists of fewer than 120,000 clones, 76% of them appearing once. V is TRBV6-5 and J is TRBJ2-3; no definite D call. The sequence was collected from a woman older than 75 with acute or convalescent COVID-19. The sample was peripheral blood. The CDR3 spells CASSYETTDTQYF. The DNA for the CDR3 is TGTGCCAGCAGTTATGAAACTACAGATACGCAGTATTTT.